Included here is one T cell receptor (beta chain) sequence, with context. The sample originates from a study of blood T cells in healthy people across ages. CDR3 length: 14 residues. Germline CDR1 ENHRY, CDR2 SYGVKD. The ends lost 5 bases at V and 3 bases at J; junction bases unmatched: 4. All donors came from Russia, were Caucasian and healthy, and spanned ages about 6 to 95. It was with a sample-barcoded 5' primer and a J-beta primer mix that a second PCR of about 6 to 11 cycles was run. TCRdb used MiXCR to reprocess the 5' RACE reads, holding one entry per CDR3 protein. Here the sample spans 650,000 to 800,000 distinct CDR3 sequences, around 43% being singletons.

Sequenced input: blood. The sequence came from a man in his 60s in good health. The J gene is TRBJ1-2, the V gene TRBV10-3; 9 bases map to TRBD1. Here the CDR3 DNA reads TGTGCCATCAGTTCGGGACAGGGCTACTATGGCTACACCTTC. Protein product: CAISSGQGYYGYTF.